A selection of T cell receptor beta chains follows, all from one sample in a study of T cells after yellow fever vaccination. TCRdb re-analysed the 5' RACE reads in MiXCR, keeping a single row per CDR3 protein. The sample records 300,000 or so distinct CDR3 sequences, roughly 4.3% being singletons. This material consisted of PBMCs, taken 5 days after the yellow fever booster vaccination. Receptors originate from a man between 18 and 29 years old who received the YFV17D yellow fever vaccine. Each CDR3 is given with its conserved first and last residue. Clone size is shown for a subset of rows, as once, few, many or a class of expanded clone.

clone_size: many
j_call: TRBJ1-6
v_call: TRBV7-2
cdr3_aa: CASSPGQGRNSPLHF

clone_size: many
j_call: TRBJ2-7
v_call: TRBV4-1
cdr3_aa: CASSQGSSGYYEQYF

clone_size: many
j_call: TRBJ2-5
v_call: TRBV10-3
cdr3_aa: CAIGKLAGGQETQYF

clone_size: many
j_call: TRBJ1-1
v_call: TRBV6-2/TRBV6-3
cdr3_aa: CASRGGTEAFF

clone_size: many
j_call: TRBJ2-1
v_call: TRBV20-1
cdr3_aa: CSAPGGSSYNEQFF

clone_size: few
j_call: TRBJ2-5
v_call: TRBV6-5
cdr3_aa: CASSYSGLLPGETQYF

clone_size: NA
j_call: TRBJ2-5
v_call: TRBV10-3
cdr3_aa: CAISEGRTSGEETQYF

clone_size: few
j_call: TRBJ2-1
v_call: TRBV3-1
cdr3_aa: CASSQDTIAWNEQFF

clone_size: NA
j_call: TRBJ2-5
v_call: TRBV29-1
cdr3_aa: CSVSGASGETQYF

clone_size: NA
j_call: TRBJ1-2
v_call: TRBV5-1
cdr3_aa: CASSPFTEGSGYGYTF

clone_size: few
j_call: TRBJ2-1
v_call: TRBV7-9
cdr3_aa: CASSPRGSQFNEQFF

clone_size: few
j_call: TRBJ2-1
v_call: TRBV11-3
cdr3_aa: CASSLASSSEQFF

clone_size: NA
j_call: TRBJ1-6
v_call: TRBV5-4
cdr3_aa: CASSPGRNNSPLHF

clone_size: few
j_call: TRBJ2-1
v_call: TRBV27
cdr3_aa: CASSLWGEYYNEQFF

clone_size: many
j_call: TRBJ2-5
v_call: TRBV7-2
cdr3_aa: CASSRLGVVTQYF

clone_size: many
j_call: TRBJ2-5
v_call: TRBV7-9
cdr3_aa: CASSSRGPETQYF

clone_size: many
j_call: TRBJ2-7
v_call: TRBV7-2
cdr3_aa: CASSGTANEQYF

clone_size: NA
j_call: TRBJ1-2
v_call: TRBV15
cdr3_aa: CATSRDRGSLNF

clone_size: few
j_call: TRBJ2-5
v_call: TRBV7-9
cdr3_aa: CASSGGVGETQYF

clone_size: NA
j_call: TRBJ1-1
v_call: TRBV18
cdr3_aa: CASSSGAGGTEAFF